A selection of T cell receptor beta chains follows, all from one sample in a study of blood T cells in healthy people across ages. Each CDR3 protein gets one entry after TCRdb re-called the 5' RACE reads with MiXCR. The table lists some 780,000 distinct CDR3 sequences, more than 50% of them singletons, with roughly 24% in the top ten. Sequenced input: blood. The receptors stem from a man between 40 and 49 years old in good health. Each CDR3 is given with its conserved first and last residue. D genes are given only for firm matches. Not all rows give a size; the values are once, few, many and, for expanded clones, a class.

d_gene	v_gene	j_gene	len	abundance	CDR3aa	CDR3nt
-	TRBV29-1	TRBJ2-7	14	few	CSVEGAGSSYEQYF	TGCAGCGTTGAAGGGGCGGGGAGCTCCTACGAGCAGTACTTC
TRBD2	TRBV9	TRBJ2-7	16	-	CASSPRLGGFSYEQYF	TGTGCCAGCAGCCCCCGTTTGGGGGGGTTCTCCTACGAGCAGTACTTC
-	TRBV7-9	TRBJ2-1	14	-	CASSSPRRSRRQFF	TGTGCCAGCAGCTCCCCGAGGAGATCGCGGCGGCAGTTCTTC
-	TRBV28	TRBJ1-2	15	-	CASSPGGASNYGYTF	TGTGCCAGCAGTCCCGGGGGGGCGAGTAACTATGGCTACACCTTC
-	TRBV4-1	TRBJ1-4	14	few	CASKMAGFNEKLFF	TGCGCCAGCAAAATGGCGGGGTTTAATGAAAAACTGTTTTTT
-	TRBV25-1	TRBJ2-3	14	-	CATTQPGSTDTQYF	TGTGCCACCACCCAACCCGGCAGCACAGATACGCAGTATTTT
TRBD2	TRBV24-1	TRBJ2-5	21	-	CATSAPNNYPGLAGVYNVQYF	TGTGCCACCAGTGCCCCCAATAATTATCCGGGACTAGCGGGAGTGTACAATGTGCAGTACTTC
-	TRBV29-1	TRBJ2-3	14	-	CSVEPPSTTDTQYF	TGCAGCGTTGAACCCCCATCAACGACCGATACGCAGTATTTT
TRBD2	TRBV29-1	TRBJ2-1	14	few	CSYNQRGGLNEQFF	TGCAGCTACAACCAGCGGGGGGGCCTCAATGAGCAGTTCTTC
-	TRBV4-1	TRBJ2-3	14	-	CASSPFEGTDTQYF	TGCGCCAGCAGCCCTTTCGAGGGAACAGATACGCAGTATTTT
-	TRBV5-1	TRBJ1-4	16	-	CASSLLPYREHEKLFF	TGCGCCAGCAGCTTGTTGCCGTACCGAGAACATGAAAAACTGTTTTTT
-	TRBV5-1	TRBJ2-7	18	-	CASSLAGTPPEYTYEQYF	TGCGCCAGCAGCTTGGCTGGGACACCACCGGAATACACCTACGAGCAGTACTTC
-	TRBV24-1	TRBJ2-1	15	-	CATSDLGDSYNEQFF	TGTGCCACCAGTGATTTGGGGGATTCCTACAATGAGCAGTTCTTC
-	TRBV6-1	TRBJ1-1	14	-	CASSGSAGDTEAFF	TGTGCCAGCAGTGGAAGTGCTGGGGACACTGAAGCTTTCTTT
-	TRBV20-1	TRBJ2-1	11	-	CSALFRAEQFF	TGCAGTGCCCTTTTTCGAGCTGAGCAGTTCTTC
TRBD2	TRBV6-6	TRBJ2-5	16	-	CASSLRAGGGKETQYF	TGTGCCAGCAGTTTAAGAGCGGGAGGGGGGAAAGAGACCCAGTACTTC
-	TRBV7-2	TRBJ2-1	15	few	CASSPRGDRYNEQFF	TGTGCCAGCAGCCCCCGCGGGGATAGGTACAATGAGCAGTTCTTC
TRBD2	TRBV5-1	TRBJ2-1	14	-	CASSQRGGLNEQFF	TGCGCCAGCAGCCAGCGGGGGGGCTTGAATGAGCAGTTCTTC
-	TRBV27	TRBJ2-7	12	few	CASSLIGDEQYF	TGTGCCAGCAGCCTAATTGGAGATGAGCAGTACTTC
-	TRBV5-1	TRBJ2-5	15	few	CASSPGPGEEETQYF	TGCGCCAGCAGCCCGGGGCCAGGGGAGGAAGAGACCCAGTACTTC
TRBD1	TRBV20-1	TRBJ2-5	15	-	CSARDADRGSETQYF	TGCAGTGCTAGAGATGCGGACAGGGGGTCAGAGACCCAGTACTTC
-	TRBV21-1	TRBJ1-5	14	-	CASSGRGKGQPQHF	TGTGCCAGCAGCGGAAGGGGGAAGGGTCAGCCCCAGCATTTT
TRBD2	TRBV20-1	TRBJ2-7	15	-	CSAIIRLAPTREQYF	TGCAGTGCTATAATTCGACTAGCGCCGACTCGCGAGCAGTACTTC
TRBD2	TRBV7-8	TRBJ2-5	14	-	CASSPTSGVNEQYF	TGTGCCAGCAGCCCAACTAGCGGGGTCAATGAGCAGTACTTC
-	TRBV29-1	TRBJ2-7	14	few	CSVEDLGSSYEQYF	TGCAGCGTTGAAGATCTGGGGAGCTCCTACGAGCAGTACTTC
TRBD1	TRBV29-1	TRBJ2-3	14	-	CSVLGTEDTDTQYF	TGCAGCGTGCTCGGGACAGAGGACACAGATACGCAGTATTTT
TRBD2	TRBV7-2	TRBJ2-7	15	-	CASRPTSGSIYEQYF	TGTGCCAGCAGACCCACTAGCGGGAGTATCTACGAGCAGTACTTC
-	TRBV12-3/TRBV12-4	TRBJ1-6	15	few	CASTGVALGDSPLHF	TGTGCCAGCACAGGAGTGGCCTTGGGGGATTCACCCCTCCACTTT
-	TRBV27	TRBJ2-7	14	-	CASSLGVRAYEQYF	TGTGCCAGCAGTTTAGGGGTCAGGGCTTACGAGCAGTACTTC
TRBD1	TRBV2	TRBJ1-2	13	few	CAGDRGVKYGYTF	TGTGCCGGGGACAGGGGGGTTAAATATGGCTACACCTTC
TRBD2	TRBV29-1	TRBJ2-2	17	-	CSVQLAGGTLTTGELFF	TGCAGCGTTCAGCTAGCGGGAGGGACCTTGACCACCGGGGAGCTGTTTTTT
-	TRBV7-2	TRBJ1-1	13	-	CASSEWETPEAFF	TGTGCCAGCAGCGAGTGGGAGACTCCAGAAGCTTTCTTT
-	TRBV27	TRBJ1-1	13	-	CASSLSKNTEAFF	TGTGCCAGCAGCTTGTCGAAGAACACTGAAGCTTTCTTT
-	TRBV28	TRBJ2-6	15	-	CASRSEGSGANVLTF	TGTGCCAGCAGGTCTGAGGGATCTGGGGCCAACGTCCTGACTTTC
-	TRBV20-1	TRBJ1-2	13	once	CSSHTGRDYGYTF	TGCAGTTCCCATACAGGGAGGGACTATGGCTACACCTTC
TRBD1	TRBV11-1	TRBJ2-7	14	-	CASSGRTGGYEQYF	TGTGCCAGCAGCGGCAGGACAGGGGGGTACGAGCAGTACTTC
-	TRBV2	TRBJ2-1	16	-	CASSVQGVVKGNEQFF	TGTGCCAGCAGTGTTCAAGGAGTGGTCAAGGGCAATGAGCAGTTCTTC
TRBD2	TRBV3-1	TRBJ2-2	18	-	CASSQEVQRDANTGELFF	TGTGCCAGCAGCCAAGAGGTTCAGCGGGACGCGAACACCGGGGAGCTGTTTTTT
-	TRBV18	TRBJ2-6	15	many	CASSPIASGANVLTF	TGTGCCAGCTCACCAATTGCATCTGGGGCCAACGTCCTGACTTTC
TRBD2	TRBV29-1	TRBJ2-7	16	once	CSVAGLAGGNYNEQYF	TGCAGCGTGGCCGGACTAGCGGGAGGAAACTACAATGAGCAGTACTTC
-	TRBV7-2	TRBJ2-5	14	-	CASSPRALGLTQYF	TGTGCCAGCAGCCCCAGGGCTTTGGGGTTGACCCAGTACTTC